This entry is about one TCR beta chain. These data belong to a study of memory CD4+ T cells and cytomegalovirus serostatus. The data were produced by immunoSEQ multiplex PCR, yet TCRdb's version contains in-frame clones alone and is incomplete. The data contain tens of thousands of clones, approximately 79% of them singletons. The sort gate was single viable CD3+CD4+CD8-CD45RO+ cells for memory CD4+ T cells. Trimming shortened V by 5 bases and J by 5 bases, and 20 bases separated the two germline ends. The germline gives CDR1 SGHTA, CDR2 FQGNSA. The CDR3 consists of 16 residues. Specimen: memory CD4+ T cells from blood. This chain connects TRBV7-2 to TRBJ2-3, with D perhaps matching TRBD1 (5 bases). The receptor was derived from an adult in good health and CMV-seronegative. In DNA form, the CDR3 reads TGTGCCAGCAGCCTGCTAGGTACTGGGGCCAAAGATACGCAGTATTTT. Its protein product is CASSLLGTGAKDTQYF.